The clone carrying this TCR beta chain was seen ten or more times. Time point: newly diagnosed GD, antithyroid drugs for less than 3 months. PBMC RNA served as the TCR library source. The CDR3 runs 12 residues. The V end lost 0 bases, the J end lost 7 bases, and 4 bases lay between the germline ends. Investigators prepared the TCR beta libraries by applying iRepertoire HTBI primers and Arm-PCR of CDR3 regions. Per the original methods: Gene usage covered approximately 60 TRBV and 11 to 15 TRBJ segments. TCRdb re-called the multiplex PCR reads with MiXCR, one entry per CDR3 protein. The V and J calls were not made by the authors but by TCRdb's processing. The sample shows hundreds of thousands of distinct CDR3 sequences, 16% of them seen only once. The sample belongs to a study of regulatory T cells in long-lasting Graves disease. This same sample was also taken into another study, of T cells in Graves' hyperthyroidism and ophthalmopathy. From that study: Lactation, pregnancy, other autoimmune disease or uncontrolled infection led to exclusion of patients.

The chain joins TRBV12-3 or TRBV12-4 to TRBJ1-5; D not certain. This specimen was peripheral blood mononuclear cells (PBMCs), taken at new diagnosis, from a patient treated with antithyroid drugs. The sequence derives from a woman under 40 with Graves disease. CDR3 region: CASSLAEQPQHF. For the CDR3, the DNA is TGTGCCAGCAGTTTAGCGGAACAGCCCCAGCATTTT.